This T cell receptor (beta chain) emerged from a study of blood T cell repertoires in COVID-19. Study summary: Sample material is recorded as cDNA or gDNA derived from T cells, B-cell-depleted T cells, or PBMCs.

Profiled with immunoSEQ multiplex PCR; TCRdb holds only in-frame clones, not every one. The sample has hundreds of thousands of clones; nearly 90% are singletons. The CDR3 spans 15 residues. V was trimmed by 8 bases and J by 2 bases, leaving 16 bases between them. Germline CDR1 reads MNHEY; CDR2 reads SMNVEV (reference sequence). Sample: peripheral blood. V is TRBV27 and J is TRBJ1-5, with D maybe TRBD1 (6 bases). This receptor was obtained from a man between 18 and 35 years old with active or convalescent COVID-19. CDR3 nucleotides: TGTGCCAGCCGAATACAGGGTAAAGGCAATCAGCCCCAGCATTTT. Translation: CASRIQGKGNQPQHF.